This T cell receptor beta chain was observed in a study of beta chain features in type 1 diabetes. Study in general: In all, around 110,000,000 sorted cells from all samples were analyzed. Whole-study findings and limits: Overrepresentation of cells with high TCR expression could result from cDNA sequencing. In comparison with healthy donors, patients had naive, central memory and Treg TCRB repertoires that appeared more similar.

The CDR3 contains 14 residues. Germline lookup yields CDR1 SEHNR and CDR2 FQNEAQ (reference sequence). Trimming removed 5 bases at V and 2 bases at J, with 12 bases between. It was via CD45RO/CCR7/CD25/CD127/CD95/CD27 that CD4+ naive, central memory, regulatory and stem cell-like memory cells were sorted. This clone was observed a handful of times. Its antigen is undetermined. The authors reverse transcribed all of the isolated RNA, so sequencing captured expressed TCRB transcripts. Profiling relied on immunoSEQ multiplex PCR, and the TCRdb table lists in-frame clones only, not all of them. The sample consists of approximately 380,000 clones, about 16% of them appearing once.

V is TRBV7-9 and J is TRBJ2-5; D is perhaps TRBD1 (7 bases). Sequenced material: naive CD4+ T cells from blood. The TCR comes from a young woman in good health. DNA of the CDR3: TGTGCCAGCAGCGGAGGGACAGTTCAAGAGACCCAGTACTTC. It yields the protein CASSGGTVQETQYF.